The next 25 T cell receptor beta chains were all read from a single sample in a study of cytomegalovirus exposure and HLA in healthy donors. PCR was performed using 60 Vbeta and 13 Jbeta primers. The table came from immunoSEQ multiplex PCR; TCRdb's copy has only in-frame clones and leaves some out. The table shows some 100,000 clones, with approximately 80% occurring only once. Source material: PBMCs. These receptors were obtained from a female donor in good health and CMV-seropositive.

The chain links TRBV4-3 to TRBJ1-6; D not resolved. The germline gives CDR1 LGHNA, CDR2 YSLEER. The CDR3 length is 15 residues. Trimming cost V 1 base and J 8 bases, with 12 bases left between them. CDR3: CASSQGWQQDSPLHF. Here the CDR3 DNA reads TGCGCCAGCAGCCAAGGGTGGCAGCAGGATTCACCCCTCCACTTT.

This clone was seen a few times. This chain joins TRBV11-3 and TRBJ2-1; D might be TRBD2 (6 bases). The CDR3 covers 13 residues. Trimming stripped 1 base from V and 13 bases from J, with 14 bases between. Germline assignment: CDR1 SGHNT and CDR2 YENEEA. DNA of the CDR3: TGTGCCAGCAGCTTAGGTGGCGACGGGGGACAGTTCTTC. Residues: CASSLGGDGGQFF. Complete variable domain (other parts from reference TRBV11-3 and TRBJ2-1): EAGVVQSPRYKIIEKKQPVAFWCNPISGHNTLYWYLQNLGQGPELLIRYENEEAVDDSQLPKDRFSAERLKGVDSTLKIQPAELGDSAVYLCASSLGGDGGQFFGPGTRLTVL.

This clone was seen a handful of times. V and J are TRBV6-6 and TRBJ2-7; no definite D call. CDR1 and CDR2 from the germline V gene are MNHNY and SVGAGI (reference sequence). The CDR3 has 13 amino acids. Between the trimmed V and J ends, which lost 2 bases and 4 bases, there was a span of 9 bases. The CDR3 nucleotides read TGTGCCAGCAGTTACCCCCCCCCATACGAGCAGTACTTC. Its translation: CASSYPPPYEQYF.

This clone was detected once. This CDR3 reads CASEGGDTDTQYF. The CDR3 DNA sequence: TGCGCCAGCGAGGGGGGGGACACAGATACGCAGTATTTT. This chain links TRBV5-1 with TRBJ2-3, with D tentatively TRBD2 (7 bases). CDR3 length: 13 residues. Deletions cut 7 bases from V and 2 bases from J, with 11 bases between. Germline V gene sequence: CDR1 SGHRS, CDR2 YFSETQ.

The chain recombines TRBV19 with TRBJ1-3; weak D call: TRBD1 (5 bases). The V end was cut by 1 base, the J end by 0 bases, with 7 bases between. CDR3 length equals 15 residues. From germline, CDR1 is LNHDA and CDR2 SQIVND (reference sequence). The CDR3 sequence: CASSIVGLSGNTIYF. The DNA of the CDR3 is TGTGCCAGTAGTATAGTGGGACTCTCTGGAAACACCATATATTTT. The full variable domain, with the rest looked up from reference TRBV19 and TRBJ1-3, is DGGITQSPKYLFRKEGQNVTLSCEQNLNHDAMYWYRQDPGQGLRLIYYSQIVNDFQKGDIAEGYSVSREKKESFPLTVTSAQKNPTAFYLCASSIVGLSGNTIYFGEGSWLTVV.

The sample holds one count of this clone. CDR3 region: CASSLSGGRETQYF. The CDR3 coding sequence is TGTGCCAGCAGCCTGTCGGGGGGGCGGGAGACCCAGTACTTC. The chain combines TRBV11-2 with TRBJ2-5; TRBD2 agrees at 8 bases. This CDR3 spans 14 amino acids. The ends lost 5 bases at V and 5 bases at J; junction bases unmatched: 7. Germline CDR1 SGHAT, CDR2 FQNNGV.

This sequence joins TRBV7-9 and TRBJ2-2; 10 positions match TRBD2. With 5 bases clipped from V and 3 bases from J, the junction kept 6 bases outside the gene matches. This CDR3 spans 16 amino acids. CDR1 is SEHNR, CDR2 FQNEAQ, per germline (reference sequence). Written as DNA, the CDR3 is TGTGCCAGCAGCATTAGCGGGGGGTCTCACACCGGGGAGCTGTTTTTT. Protein sequence: CASSISGGSHTGELFF.

J is TRBJ2-1 and V is TRBV5-8; 7 bases agree with TRBD2. This CDR3 has 15 amino acids. Trimming at V came to 4 bases and at J to 7 bases, leaving 11 bases not matched to a gene. In germline, CDR1 is SGHTS, CDR2 YDEGEE. As DNA, the CDR3 is TGTGCCAGCAGCCAGCTGGGGAGGGCCGGTAATGAGCAGTTCTTC. It codes for CASSQLGRAGNEQFF.

V usage is TRBV18 and J usage is TRBJ1-2; D is unresolved. Germline CDR1 reads KGHSH; CDR2 reads LQKENI. With 2 bases removed from V and 0 bases from J, the gap between germline ends came to 10 bases. This CDR3 has 15 amino acids. CDR3: CASSPSAGPNYGYTF. The CDR3 coding sequence is TGTGCCAGCTCACCATCAGCAGGCCCTAACTATGGCTACACCTTC.

The rearrangement links TRBV18 to TRBJ2-1; D uncertain. The CDR3 runs 12 residues. CDR1 and CDR2 from the germline V gene are KGHSH and LQKENI. V was shortened by 2 bases and J by 9 bases, with 8 bases between the two germline ends. The CDR3 nucleotides are TGTGCCAGCTCACCAGGTGCCGGTGAGCAGTTCTTC. Amino acids: CASSPGAGEQFF.

This clone was observed a few times. The chain combines TRBV5-4 with TRBJ2-3; TRBD1 matches 9 bases. After removal of 5 bases from V and 3 bases from J, the junction contained 13 bases not matched to a gene. Looked up from germline, CDR1 is SGHNT and CDR2 is YYREEE (reference sequence). CDR3 length equals 17 residues. In DNA form, the CDR3 reads TGTGCCAGCAGTTCGGGACAGGGCGGTCGTAGAACAGATACGCAGTATTTT. Translated: CASSSGQGGRRTDTQYF.

The rearrangement joins TRBV5-4 to TRBJ1-1; 8 bases line up with TRBD1. The CDR3 loop spans 12 amino acids. The ends lost 2 bases at V and 7 bases at J; junction bases unmatched: 1. Germline CDR1 SGHNT, CDR2 YYREEE (reference sequence). Here the CDR3 reads CASSLGQGEAFF. CDR3 coding DNA: TGTGCCAGCAGCTTAGGACAGGGTGAAGCTTTCTTT.

The J gene is TRBJ2-1, the V gene TRBV7-6; D is possibly TRBD1 (6 bases). V was clipped by 6 bases and J by 10 bases, with 16 bases between them. Germline-derived CDR1 and CDR2 are SGHVS and FNYEAQ. The CDR3 extends over 13 amino acids. CDR3 region: CASSQNRDGEQFF. CDR3 bases: TGTGCCAGCAGTCAAAACAGGGATGGGGAGCAGTTCTTC.

The genes are TRBV6-6 and TRBJ2-1; TRBD2 agrees at 10 bases. The CDR3 loop spans 16 amino acids. CDR1 and CDR2 from the germline V gene are MNHNY and SVGAGI (reference sequence). Unmatched junction bases numbered 8, after V lost 3 bases and J lost 6 bases. The CDR3 coding sequence is TGTGCCAGCAGTTATAGGTCTAGCGGGAGTAGCAATGAGCAGTTCTTC. Translation gives CASSYRSSGSSNEQFF.

V usage is TRBV29-1 and J usage is TRBJ2-3; possibly TRBD2 for D (5 bases). The V gene lost 6 bases and the J gene lost 0 bases, with 10 bases spanning the gap. CDR3 length: 13 amino acids. CDR1 SQVTM and CDR2 ANQGSEA come from the germline V gene. The DNA of the CDR3 is TGCAGCGTAGCGGTTCTGAGCACAGATACGCAGTATTTT. Residues: CSVAVLSTDTQYF.

In this sample, this clone turned up once. The chain recombines TRBV4-3 with TRBJ2-4; 8 bases are shared with TRBD1. V was pared by 0 bases and J by 3 bases, with 4 bases of the junction left unmatched. Germline loops: CDR1 LGHNA, CDR2 YSLEER. The CDR3 spans 16 residues. DNA for the CDR3: TGCGCCAGCAGCCAAGACCACAGGGGGAGCAAAAACATTCAGTACTTC. It is translated as CASSQDHRGSKNIQYF.

V usage is TRBV5-4 and J usage is TRBJ2-1; the match to TRBD2 covers 13 bases. V lost 4 bases and J lost 5; bases outside the gene matches: 3. The CDR3 is 15 residues long. Germline V gives CDR1 SGHNT, CDR2 YYREEE (reference sequence). The CDR3: CASSLTSGRDNEQFF. The CDR3 DNA follows: TGTGCCAGCAGCCTTACTAGCGGGAGGGACAATGAGCAGTTCTTC.

The chain uses TRBV9 and TRBJ2-7, with 9 bases fitting TRBD1. Trimming took 0 bases from V and 1 from J; bases not matched to a gene: 5. The CDR3 runs to 16 residues. Germline-derived CDR1 and CDR2 are SGDLS and YYNGEE. CDR3 region: CASSVGMGQGSYEQYF. The DNA of the CDR3 is TGTGCCAGCAGCGTAGGAATGGGACAGGGTTCCTACGAGCAGTACTTC. The variable domain in full, completed from reference TRBV9 and TRBJ2-7, reads DSGVTQTPKHLITATGQRVTLRCSPRSGDLSVYWYQQSLDQGLQFLIQYYNGEERAKGNILERFSAQQFPDLHSELNLSSLELGDSALYFCASSVGMGQGSYEQYFGPGTRLTVT.

This sequence joins TRBV7-9 and TRBJ2-1; perhaps TRBD1 as D (5 bases). The CDR3 has 14 residues. V lost 3 bases and J 9 bases, leaving 15 bases between the germline ends. CDR1 is SEHNR, CDR2 FQNEAQ, per germline (reference sequence). This chain's CDR3 is CASSLSQGWGEQFF. The CDR3 DNA sequence: TGTGCCAGCAGCTTGTCCCAGGGATGGGGTGAGCAGTTCTTC.

V usage is TRBV18 and J usage is TRBJ1-1; possible D gene TRBD1, 6 bases. The germline CDR1 and CDR2 sequences are KGHSH and LQKENI. This CDR3 is built from 19 residues. Trimming pared 3 bases from V and 2 bases from J, leaving 25 bases between. CDR3 amino acids: CASSPTASPRTEGNTEAFF. Here the CDR3 DNA reads TGTGCCAGCTCACCGACAGCGTCCCCAAGGACAGAGGGTAACACTGAAGCTTTCTTT.

This rearrangement joins TRBV7-7 to TRBJ2-3, with D maybe TRBD2 (6 bases). The CDR3 consists of 19 residues. Germline values: CDR1 SSHAT, CDR2 FNYEAQ (reference sequence). Trimming cost V 2 bases and J 4 bases, with 25 bases left between them. CDR3 loop: CASSLLPRSGGPRPDTQYF. The CDR3 DNA reads as TGTGCCAGCAGCTTACTCCCTAGGAGTGGAGGGCCGAGACCAGATACGCAGTATTTT. Complete variable domain (other parts from reference TRBV7-7 and TRBJ2-3): GAGVSQSPRYKVTKRGQDVTLRCDPISSHATLYWYQQALGQGPEFLTYFNYEAQPDKSGLPSDRFSAERPEGSISTLTIQRTEQRDSAMYRCASSLLPRSGGPRPDTQYFGPGTRLTVL.

This clone was detected only a few times. The junction differs from germline at one of its ends, possibly a read error. V gene TRBV2 combines with J gene TRBJ2-4, with 7 bases aligning to TRBD1. In germline, CDR1 is SNHLY, CDR2 FYNNEI. This CDR3 spans 17 amino acids. The CDR3 region is CASPPRTGGPSRNSQYF. CDR3 nucleotide sequence: TGTGCCAGCCCCCCCCGGACAGGCGGTCCAAGCCGTAACAGTCAGTACTTC.

The chain carries TRBV19 and TRBJ1-2; TRBD1 agrees at 7 bases. Germline values: CDR1 LNHDA, CDR2 SQIVND (reference sequence). This CDR3 has 15 amino acids. Trimming removed 5 bases from V and 3 bases from J; junction bases left unmatched: 9. CDR3 sequence (DNA): TGTGCCAGTAGTTTACCGGGACAGATCTACTATGGCTACACCTTC. It translates to CASSLPGQIYYGYTF.

The chain has TRBV4-1 and TRBJ1-1; no firm D call. The CDR3 spans 15 residues. V lost 3 bases and J 0 bases, leaving 11 bases between the germline ends. Germline assignment: CDR1 MGHRA and CDR2 YSYEKL. CDR3 amino acids: CASSQELGMNTEAFF. The CDR3 region has the DNA TGCGCCAGCAGCCAGGAGCTTGGCATGAACACTGAAGCTTTCTTT.

This clone was detected only a few times. The genes are TRBV7-2 and TRBJ2-1, with D possibly matching TRBD2 (6 bases). This CDR3 spans 12 amino acids. Looked up from germline, CDR1 is SGHTA and CDR2 is FQGNSA. V lost 5 bases and J lost 12, with 14 bases in between. The CDR3 coding sequence is TGTGCCAGCAGCCCACGCTGGGGAGGGCAGTTCTTC. The encoded protein is CASSPRWGGQFF.